This T cell receptor (beta chain) was observed in a study of control samples from healthy donors and cancer patients. Profiling relied on immunoSEQ multiplex PCR, and the TCRdb table lists in-frame clones only, not all of them. The sample has 90,000 to 150,000 clones; 80% to 95% are singletons. This CDR3 comprises 15 residues. Germline loops: CDR1 SEHNR, CDR2 FQNEAQ (reference sequence). V was trimmed by 3 bases and J by 0 bases, leaving 10 bases between them. The source of this sequence is a woman younger than 30 in good health. The sequenced sample was blood. The rearrangement links TRBV7-9 to TRBJ2-3, with TRBD1 as a possible D gene (5 bases). The CDR3 is CASSLKQESTDTQYF. CDR3 sequence (DNA): TGTGCCAGCAGCTTGAAACAGGAAAGCACAGATACGCAGTATTTT.